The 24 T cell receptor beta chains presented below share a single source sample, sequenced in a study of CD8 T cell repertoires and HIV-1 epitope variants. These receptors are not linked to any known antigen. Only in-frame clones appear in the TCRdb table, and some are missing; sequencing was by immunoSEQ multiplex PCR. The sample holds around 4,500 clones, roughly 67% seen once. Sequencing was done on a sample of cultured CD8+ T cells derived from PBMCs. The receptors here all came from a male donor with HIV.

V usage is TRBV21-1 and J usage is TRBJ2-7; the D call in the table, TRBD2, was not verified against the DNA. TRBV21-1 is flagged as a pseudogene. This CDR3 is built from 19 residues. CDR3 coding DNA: TGTGCCAGCAGCAAGCGGTTTATAGGGGCCGGGAGGCCCTCCTACGAGCAGTACTTC. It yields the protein CASSKRFIGAGRPSYEQYF.

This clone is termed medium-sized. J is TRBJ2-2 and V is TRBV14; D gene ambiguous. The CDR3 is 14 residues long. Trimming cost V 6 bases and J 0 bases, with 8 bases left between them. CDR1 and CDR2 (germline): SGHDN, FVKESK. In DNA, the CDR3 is TGTGCCAGCAGGCTAGAAGCGAACACCGGGGAGCTGTTTTTT. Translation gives CASRLEANTGELFF.

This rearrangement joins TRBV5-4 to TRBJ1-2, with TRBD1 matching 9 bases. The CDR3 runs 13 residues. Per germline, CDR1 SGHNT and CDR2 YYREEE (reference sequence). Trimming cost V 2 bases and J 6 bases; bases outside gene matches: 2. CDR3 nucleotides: TGTGCCAGCAGCTTTAGGACAGGGGATGGCTACACCTTC. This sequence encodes CASSFRTGDGYTF.

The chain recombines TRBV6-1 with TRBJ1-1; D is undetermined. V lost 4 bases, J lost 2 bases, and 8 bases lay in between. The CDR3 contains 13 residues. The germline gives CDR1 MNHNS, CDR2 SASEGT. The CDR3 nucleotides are TGTGCCAGCAGTGCTACAGCTAACACTGAAGCTTTCTTT. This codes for CASSATANTEAFF.

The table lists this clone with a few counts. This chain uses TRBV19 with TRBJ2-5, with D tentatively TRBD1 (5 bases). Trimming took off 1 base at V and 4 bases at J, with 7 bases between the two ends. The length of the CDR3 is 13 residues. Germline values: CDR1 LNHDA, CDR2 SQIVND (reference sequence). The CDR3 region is CASSIVGVETQYF. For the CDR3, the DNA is TGTGCCAGTAGTATAGTAGGGGTAGAGACCCAGTACTTC.

The CDR3, as DNA: TGTGCCAGCAGCCGTACCGGGACCCATAATGAAAAACTGTTTTTT. Translated: CASSRTGTHNEKLFF. The chain uses TRBV27 and TRBJ1-4; a weak D match, TRBD1 (5 bases). The CDR3 covers 15 residues. V lost 6 bases and J lost 4, with 15 bases in between. In germline, CDR1 is MNHEY, CDR2 SMNVEV (reference sequence).

The CDR3 is CASSHHRGYGYTF. CDR3 in DNA: TGTGCCAGCAGCCATCACCGGGGTTATGGCTACACCTTC. The chain links TRBV7-9 to TRBJ1-2; D remains unclear. The CDR3 runs 13 residues. Germline V gene lookup returns CDR1 SEHNR and CDR2 FQNEAQ (reference sequence). V was clipped by 5 bases and J by 5 bases, with 12 bases between them.

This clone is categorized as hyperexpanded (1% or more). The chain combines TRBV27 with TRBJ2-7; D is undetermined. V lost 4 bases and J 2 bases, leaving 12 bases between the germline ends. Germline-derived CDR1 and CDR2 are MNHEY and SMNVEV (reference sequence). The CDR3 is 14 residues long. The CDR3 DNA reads TGTGCCAGCAGTTCAGATGTCTCGGCCTACGAGCAGTACTTC. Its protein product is CASSSDVSAYEQYF.

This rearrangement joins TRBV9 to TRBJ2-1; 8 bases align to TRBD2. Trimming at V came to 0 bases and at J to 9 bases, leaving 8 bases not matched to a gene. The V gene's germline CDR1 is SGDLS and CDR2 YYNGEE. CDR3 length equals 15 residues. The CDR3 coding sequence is TGTGCCAGCAGCGTAGAGGGCGGGAGGAGGGGTGAGCAGTTCTTC. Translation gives CASSVEGGRRGEQFF.

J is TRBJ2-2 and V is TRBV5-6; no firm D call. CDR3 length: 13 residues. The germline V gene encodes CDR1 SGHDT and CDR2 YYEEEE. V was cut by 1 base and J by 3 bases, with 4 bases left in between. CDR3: CASSLRYTGELFF. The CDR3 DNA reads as TGTGCCAGCAGCTTGCGTTACACCGGGGAGCTGTTTTTT.

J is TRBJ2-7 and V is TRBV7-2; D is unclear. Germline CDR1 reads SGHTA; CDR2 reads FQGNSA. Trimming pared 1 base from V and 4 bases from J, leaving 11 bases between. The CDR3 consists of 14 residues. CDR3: CASSLELGQYEQYF. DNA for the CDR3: TGTGCCAGCAGCTTAGAATTAGGGCAGTACGAGCAGTACTTC.

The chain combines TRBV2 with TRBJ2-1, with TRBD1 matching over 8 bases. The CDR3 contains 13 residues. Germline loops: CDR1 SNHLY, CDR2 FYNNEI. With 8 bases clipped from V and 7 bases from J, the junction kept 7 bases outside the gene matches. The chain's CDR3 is CASGQGAHNEQFF. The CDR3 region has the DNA TGTGCCAGCGGGCAGGGGGCGCATAATGAGCAGTTCTTC. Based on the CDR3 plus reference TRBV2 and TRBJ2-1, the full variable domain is EPEVTQTPSHQVTQMGQEVILRCVPISNHLYFYWYRQILGQKVEFLVSFYNNEISEKSEIFDDQFSVERPDGSNFTLKIRSTKLEDSAMYFCASGQGAHNEQFFGPGTRLTVL.

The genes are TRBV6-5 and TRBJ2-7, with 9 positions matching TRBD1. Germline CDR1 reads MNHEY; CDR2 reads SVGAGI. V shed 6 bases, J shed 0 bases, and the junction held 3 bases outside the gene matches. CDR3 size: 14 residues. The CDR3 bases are TGTGCCAGCAGACAGGGGGCTTCCTCCTACGAGCAGTACTTC. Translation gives CASRQGASSYEQYF.

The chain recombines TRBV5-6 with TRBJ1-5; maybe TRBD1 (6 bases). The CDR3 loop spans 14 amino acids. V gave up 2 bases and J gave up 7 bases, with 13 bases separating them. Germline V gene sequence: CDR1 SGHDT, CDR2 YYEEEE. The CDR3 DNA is TGTGCCAGCAGCTTTAGGGGGGGGCGGCAGCCCCAGCATTTT. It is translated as CASSFRGGRQPQHF.

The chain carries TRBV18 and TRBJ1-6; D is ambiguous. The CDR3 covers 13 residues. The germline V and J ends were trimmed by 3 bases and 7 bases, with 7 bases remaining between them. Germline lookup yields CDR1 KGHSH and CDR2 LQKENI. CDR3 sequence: CASSPRENSPLHF. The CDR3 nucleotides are TGTGCCAGCTCACCCCGGGAAAATTCACCCCTCCACTTT.

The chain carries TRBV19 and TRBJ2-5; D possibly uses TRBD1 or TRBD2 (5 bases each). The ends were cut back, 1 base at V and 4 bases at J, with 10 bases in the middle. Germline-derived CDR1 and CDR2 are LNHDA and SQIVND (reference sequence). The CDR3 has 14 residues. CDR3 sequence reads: CASSIGGGRETQYF. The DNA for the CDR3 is TGTGCCAGTAGTATAGGTGGGGGTAGAGAGACCCAGTACTTC.

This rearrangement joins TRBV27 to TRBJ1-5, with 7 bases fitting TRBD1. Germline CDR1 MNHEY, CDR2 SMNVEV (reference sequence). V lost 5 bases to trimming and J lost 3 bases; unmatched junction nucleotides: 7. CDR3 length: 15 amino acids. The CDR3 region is CASSPDRVYNQPQHF. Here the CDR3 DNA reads TGTGCCAGCAGTCCCGACAGGGTGTACAATCAGCCCCAGCATTTT.

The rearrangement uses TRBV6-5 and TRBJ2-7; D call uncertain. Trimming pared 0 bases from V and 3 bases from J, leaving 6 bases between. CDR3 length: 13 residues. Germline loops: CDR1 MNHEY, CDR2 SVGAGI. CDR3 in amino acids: CASSYSGSYEQYF. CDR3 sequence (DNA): TGTGCCAGCAGTTACTCTGGAAGCTACGAGCAGTACTTC.

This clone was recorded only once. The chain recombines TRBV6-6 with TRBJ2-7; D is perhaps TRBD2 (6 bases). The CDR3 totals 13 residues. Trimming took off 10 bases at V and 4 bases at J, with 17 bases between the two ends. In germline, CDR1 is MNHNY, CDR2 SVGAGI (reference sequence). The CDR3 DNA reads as TGTGCCACCCTAGGGGACTCTACTTACGAGCAGTACTTC. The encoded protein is CATLGDSTYEQYF.

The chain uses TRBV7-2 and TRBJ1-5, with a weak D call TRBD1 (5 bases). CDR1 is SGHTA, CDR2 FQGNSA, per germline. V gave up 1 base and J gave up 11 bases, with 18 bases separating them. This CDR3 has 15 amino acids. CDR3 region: CASSLGGPSGRSQHF. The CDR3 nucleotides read TGTGCCAGCAGCTTAGGGGGACCCTCGGGAAGGTCCCAGCATTTT.

The CDR3 bases are TGTGCCAGCAGCCCAGGGCATGAAGCTTTCTTT. Translating it yields CASSPGHEAFF. J is TRBJ1-1 and V is TRBV13, with D possibly being TRBD1 (5 bases). The V and J ends lost 5 bases and 7 bases respectively, with 8 bases between them. CDR3 size: 11 residues. Germline CDR1 reads PRHDT; CDR2 reads FYEKMQ (reference sequence).

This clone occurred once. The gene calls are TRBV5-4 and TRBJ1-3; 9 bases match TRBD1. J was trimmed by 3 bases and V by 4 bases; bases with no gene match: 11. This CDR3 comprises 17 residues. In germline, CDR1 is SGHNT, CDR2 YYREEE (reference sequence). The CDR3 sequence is CASSALDRGVGGNTIYF. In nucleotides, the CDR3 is TGTGCCAGCAGCGCGCTGGACAGGGGAGTCGGTGGAAACACCATATATTTT.

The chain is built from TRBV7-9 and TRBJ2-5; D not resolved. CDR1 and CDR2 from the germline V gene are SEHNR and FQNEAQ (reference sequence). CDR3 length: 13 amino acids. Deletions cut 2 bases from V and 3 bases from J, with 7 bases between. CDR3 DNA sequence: TGTGCCAGCAGCTTATCAGAAGAAGAGACCCAGTACTTC. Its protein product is CASSLSEEETQYF.

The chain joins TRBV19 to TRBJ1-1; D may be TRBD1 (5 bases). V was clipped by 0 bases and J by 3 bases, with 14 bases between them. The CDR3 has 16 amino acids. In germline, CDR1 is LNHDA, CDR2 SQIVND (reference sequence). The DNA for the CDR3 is TGTGCCAGTAGTATAGATCGGGTCAGGGACGACACTGAAGCTTTCTTT. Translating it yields CASSIDRVRDDTEAFF.